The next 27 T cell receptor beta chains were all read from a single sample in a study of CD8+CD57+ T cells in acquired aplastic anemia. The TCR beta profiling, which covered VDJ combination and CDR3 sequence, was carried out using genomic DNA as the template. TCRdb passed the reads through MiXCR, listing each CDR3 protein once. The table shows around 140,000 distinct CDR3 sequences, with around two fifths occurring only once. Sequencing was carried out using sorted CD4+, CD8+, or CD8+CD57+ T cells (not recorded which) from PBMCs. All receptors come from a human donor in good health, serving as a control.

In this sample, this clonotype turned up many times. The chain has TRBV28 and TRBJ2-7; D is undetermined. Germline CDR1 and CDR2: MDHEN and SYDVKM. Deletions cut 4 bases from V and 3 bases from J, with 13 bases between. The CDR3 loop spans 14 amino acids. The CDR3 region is CASSYQVLRYEQYF. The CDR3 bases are TGTGCCAGCAGTTACCAGGTACTACGCTACGAGCAGTACTTC. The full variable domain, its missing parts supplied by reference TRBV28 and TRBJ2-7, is DVKVTQSSRYLVKRTGEKVFLECVQDMDHENMFWYRQDPGLGLRLIYFSYDVKMKEKGDIPEGYSVSREKKERFSLILESASTNQTSMYLCASSYQVLRYEQYFGPGTRLTVT.

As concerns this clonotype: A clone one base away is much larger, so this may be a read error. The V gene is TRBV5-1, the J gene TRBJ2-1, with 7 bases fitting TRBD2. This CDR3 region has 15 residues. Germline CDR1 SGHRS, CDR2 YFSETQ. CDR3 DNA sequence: TGCGCCAGCAGCTTGGAGGCGGGAGTCGTCAATGAGCAGCTCTTC. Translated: CASSLEAGVVNEQLF.

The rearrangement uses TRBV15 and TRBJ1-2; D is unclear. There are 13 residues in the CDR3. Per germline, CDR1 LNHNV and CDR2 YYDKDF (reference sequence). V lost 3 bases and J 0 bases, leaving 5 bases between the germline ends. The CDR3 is CATSSPTNYGYTF. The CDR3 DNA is TGTGCCACCAGCAGTCCAACTAACTATGGCTACACCTTC.

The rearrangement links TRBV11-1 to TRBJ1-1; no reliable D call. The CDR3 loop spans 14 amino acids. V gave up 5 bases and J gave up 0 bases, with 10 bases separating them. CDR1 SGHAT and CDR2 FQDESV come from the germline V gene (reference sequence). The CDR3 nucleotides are TGTGCCAGCAGCCCGCCGACACTGAACACTGAAGCTTTCTTT. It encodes CASSPPTLNTEAFF.

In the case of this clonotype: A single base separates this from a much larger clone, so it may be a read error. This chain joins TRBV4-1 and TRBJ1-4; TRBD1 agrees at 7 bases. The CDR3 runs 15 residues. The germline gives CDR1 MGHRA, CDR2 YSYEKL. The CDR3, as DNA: TGCGCCAGCAGCCGGCCGGGACAGACTTTTGAAAAACTGCTTTTT. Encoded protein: CASSRPGQTFEKLLF.

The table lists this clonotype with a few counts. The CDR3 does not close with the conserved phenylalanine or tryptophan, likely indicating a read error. CDR3: CASSKDRRFDTEAFS. The CDR3, as DNA: TGTGCCAGCAGCAAGGACAGGCGGTTTGACACTGAAGCTTTCTCT. V usage is TRBV7-9 and J usage is TRBJ1-1; 7 bases map to TRBD1. The V segment lost 5 bases and the J segment 3 bases; nucleotides outside the gene matches: 9. This CDR3 region has 15 residues. Germline CDR1 and CDR2: SEHNR and FQNEAQ (reference sequence).

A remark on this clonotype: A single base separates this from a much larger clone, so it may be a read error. DNA for the CDR3: TGCAGCGTTGGACAGGAGGAACCCTACGGGCAGTACTTC. Translated, it gives CSVGQEEPYGQYF. This chain joins TRBV29-1 and TRBJ2-7; TRBD1 might be the D (6 bases). Germline assignment: CDR1 SQVTM and CDR2 ANQGSEA. This CDR3 is 13 amino acids long.

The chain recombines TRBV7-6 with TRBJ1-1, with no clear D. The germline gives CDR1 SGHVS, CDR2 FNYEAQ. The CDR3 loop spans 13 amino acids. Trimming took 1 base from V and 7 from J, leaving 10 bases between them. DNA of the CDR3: TGTGCCAGCAGCTTAGGGGGAAATGGTGAAGCTTTCTTT. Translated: CASSLGGNGEAFF.

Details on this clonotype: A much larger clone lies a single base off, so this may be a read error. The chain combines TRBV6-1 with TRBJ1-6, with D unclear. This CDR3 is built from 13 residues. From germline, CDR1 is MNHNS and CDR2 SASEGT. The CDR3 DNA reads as TGTGCCGGCACCCCCTCCTTTAATTCACCCCTCCACTTT. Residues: CAGTPSFNSPLHF.

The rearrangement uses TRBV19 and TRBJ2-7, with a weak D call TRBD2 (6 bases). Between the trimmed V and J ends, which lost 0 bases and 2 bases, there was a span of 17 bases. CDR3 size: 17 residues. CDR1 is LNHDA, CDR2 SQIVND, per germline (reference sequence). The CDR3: CASSIEITGGVAYEQYF. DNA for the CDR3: TGTGCCAGTAGTATAGAGATTACGGGCGGGGTGGCCTACGAGCAGTACTTC.

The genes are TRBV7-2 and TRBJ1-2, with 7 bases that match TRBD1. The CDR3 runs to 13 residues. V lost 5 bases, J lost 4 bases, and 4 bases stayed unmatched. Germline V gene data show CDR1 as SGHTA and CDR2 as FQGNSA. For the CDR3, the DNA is TGTGCCAGCAGCCAGGGACAGAGCTATGGCTACACCTTC. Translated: CASSQGQSYGYTF.

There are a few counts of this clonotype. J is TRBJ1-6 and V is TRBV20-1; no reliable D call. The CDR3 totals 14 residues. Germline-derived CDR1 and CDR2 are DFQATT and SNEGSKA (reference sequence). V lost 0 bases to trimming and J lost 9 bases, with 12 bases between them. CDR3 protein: CSARDGSKSSPLHF. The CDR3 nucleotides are TGCAGTGCTAGAGACGGGAGCAAGAGTTCACCCCTCCACTTT.

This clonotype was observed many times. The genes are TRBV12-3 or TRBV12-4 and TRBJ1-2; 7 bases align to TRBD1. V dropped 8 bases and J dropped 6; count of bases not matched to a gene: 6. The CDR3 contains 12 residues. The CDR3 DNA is TGTGCCAGCCTACAGGGGATGAATGGCTACACCTTC. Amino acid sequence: CASLQGMNGYTF.

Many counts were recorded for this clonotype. CDR3 sequence (DNA): TGCGCCAGCAGCTTGGCCGGGACTAGCGGGAGATCTGGCTACAATGAGCAGTTCTTC. It translates to CASSLAGTSGRSGYNEQFF. V usage is TRBV5-1 and J usage is TRBJ2-1; 14 nucleotides agree with TRBD2. The germline V gene has CDR1 SGHRS and CDR2 YFSETQ. This CDR3 contains 19 residues. The V segment lost 0 bases and the J segment 3 bases; nucleotides outside the gene matches: 8.

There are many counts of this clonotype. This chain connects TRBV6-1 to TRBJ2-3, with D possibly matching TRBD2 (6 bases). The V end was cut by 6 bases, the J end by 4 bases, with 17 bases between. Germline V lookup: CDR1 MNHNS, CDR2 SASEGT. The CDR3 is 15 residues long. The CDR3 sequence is CASSSGLPRADTQYF. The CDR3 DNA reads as TGTGCCAGCAGCTCGGGACTGCCCAGGGCAGATACGCAGTATTTT.

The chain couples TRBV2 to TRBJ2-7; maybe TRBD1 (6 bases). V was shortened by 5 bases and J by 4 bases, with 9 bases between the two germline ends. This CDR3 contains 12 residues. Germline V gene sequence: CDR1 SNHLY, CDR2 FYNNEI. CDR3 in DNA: TGTGCCAGCAGTACTACAGGGTACGAGCAGTACGTC. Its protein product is CASSTTGYEQYV.

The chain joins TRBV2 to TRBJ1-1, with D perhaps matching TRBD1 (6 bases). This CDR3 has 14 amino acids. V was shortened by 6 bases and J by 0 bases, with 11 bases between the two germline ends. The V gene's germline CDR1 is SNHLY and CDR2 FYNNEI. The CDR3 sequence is CASRTGWMNTEAFF. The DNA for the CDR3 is TGTGCCAGCAGGACAGGTTGGATGAACACTGAAGCTTTCTTT.

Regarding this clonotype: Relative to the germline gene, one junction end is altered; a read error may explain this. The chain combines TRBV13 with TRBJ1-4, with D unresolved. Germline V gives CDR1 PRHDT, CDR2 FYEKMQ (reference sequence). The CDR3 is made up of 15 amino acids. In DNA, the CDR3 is TGTGCCCGCAGCATCGGCCTGGCAGCTAATGAAAAACTGTTTTTT. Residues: CARSIGLAANEKLFF.

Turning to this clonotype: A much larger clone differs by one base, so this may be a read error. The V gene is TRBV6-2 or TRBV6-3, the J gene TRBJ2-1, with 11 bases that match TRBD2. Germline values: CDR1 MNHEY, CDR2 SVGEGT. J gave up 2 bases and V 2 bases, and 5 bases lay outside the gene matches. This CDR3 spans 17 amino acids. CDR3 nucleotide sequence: TGTGCCAGCAGTTACGGGACTAGCGGCTATACCTACAATGAGCAGTTCTTC. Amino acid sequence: CASSYGTSGYTYNEQFF.

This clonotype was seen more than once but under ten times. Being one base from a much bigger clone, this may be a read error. In DNA, the CDR3 is TGTGCCGGCAGTTGGACATCTGGAAACACCATATATTTT. Its protein product is CAGSWTSGNTIYF. V gene TRBV6-5 combines with J gene TRBJ1-3; D possibly corresponds to TRBD1 (5 bases). CDR1 and CDR2 from the germline V gene are MNHEY and SVGAGI. This CDR3 has 13 residues.

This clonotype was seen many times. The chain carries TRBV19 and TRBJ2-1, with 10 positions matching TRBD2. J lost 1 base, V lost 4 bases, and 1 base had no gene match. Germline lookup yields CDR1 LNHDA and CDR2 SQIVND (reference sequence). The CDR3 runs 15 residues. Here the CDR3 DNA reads TGTGCCAGTAGTAGAGCGGGAGGGTCCTACAATGAGCAGTTCTTC. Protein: CASSRAGGSYNEQFF.

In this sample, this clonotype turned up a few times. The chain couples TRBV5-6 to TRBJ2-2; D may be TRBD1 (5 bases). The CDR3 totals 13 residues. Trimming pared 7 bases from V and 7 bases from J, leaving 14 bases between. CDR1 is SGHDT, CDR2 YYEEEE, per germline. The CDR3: CASGGRVYGELFF. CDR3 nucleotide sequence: TGTGCCAGCGGTGGCAGGGTCTACGGGGAGCTGTTTTTT.

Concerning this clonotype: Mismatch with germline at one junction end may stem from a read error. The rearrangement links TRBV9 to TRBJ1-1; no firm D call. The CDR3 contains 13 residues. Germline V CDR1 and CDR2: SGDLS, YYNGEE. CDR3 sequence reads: CASTKALNTEALF. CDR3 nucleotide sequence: TGTGCCAGCACCAAGGCTCTGAACACTGAGGCTCTCTTT.

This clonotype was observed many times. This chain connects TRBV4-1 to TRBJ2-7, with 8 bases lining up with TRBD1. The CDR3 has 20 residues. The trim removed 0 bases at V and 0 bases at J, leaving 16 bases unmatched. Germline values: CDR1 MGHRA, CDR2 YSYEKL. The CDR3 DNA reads TGCGCCAGCAGCCAAGATAGGGCGCGGGTAGGGACAGGAGACTCCTACGAGCAGTACTTC. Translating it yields CASSQDRARVGTGDSYEQYF.

DNA of the CDR3: TGTGCCAGCAGGGGGACTAGCGGGAGGGCCGGGGCAGATACGCAGTATTTT. Translation: CASRGTSGRAGADTQYF. V is TRBV2 and J is TRBJ2-3; 16 bases line up with TRBD2. V shed 6 bases and J 4 bases; nucleotides not matched to a gene: 7. This CDR3 has 17 residues. Looked up from germline, CDR1 is SNHLY and CDR2 is FYNNEI.

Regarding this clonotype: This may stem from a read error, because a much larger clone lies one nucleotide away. The CDR3 bases are TGTGCCAGCAGCCAATCCGGTTCTGAAGCTTTCTTT. Its protein is CASSQSGSEAFF. V gene TRBV3-1 combines with J gene TRBJ1-1; D call uncertain. The CDR3 runs 12 residues. The V gene's germline CDR1 is LGHDT and CDR2 YNNKEL (reference sequence). The V gene lost 2 bases and the J gene lost 6 bases, with 7 bases spanning the gap.

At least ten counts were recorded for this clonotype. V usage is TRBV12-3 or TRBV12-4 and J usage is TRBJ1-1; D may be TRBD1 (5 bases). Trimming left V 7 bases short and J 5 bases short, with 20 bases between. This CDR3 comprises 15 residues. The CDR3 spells CASILGGGVRTEAFF. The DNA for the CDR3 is TGTGCCAGCATCTTGGGGGGGGGGGTTCGTACTGAAGCTTTCTTT.